The rows below give T cell receptor beta chains drawn from one sample of a study of cytomegalovirus exposure and HLA in healthy donors. Here immunoSEQ multiplex PCR was the method, and the copy in TCRdb shows in-frame clones only, minus some. The sample holds some 77,000 clones, 94% seen once. Sequencing used PBMCs. These receptors all stem from a man younger than 35 in good health and CMV-seropositive. The CDR3 runs from the conserved cysteine through the conserved F or W.

V gene: TRBV9
J gene: TRBJ1-5
CDR3 protein: CASSETGEHQPQHF

V gene: TRBV15
J gene: TRBJ1-5
CDR3 protein: CATRRDTWNQPQHF

V gene: TRBV7-9
J gene: TRBJ2-1
CDR3 protein: CASSLTGLGDNEQFF

V gene: TRBV7-8
J gene: TRBJ2-1
CDR3 protein: CASSLASRRGDNEQFF

V gene: TRBV19
J gene: TRBJ1-5
CDR3 protein: CASSIVGTGGAEPQHF

V gene: TRBV18
J gene: TRBJ2-7
CDR3 protein: CASSPVTGANSYEQYF

V gene: TRBV6-5
J gene: TRBJ2-7
CDR3 protein: CASSYSRTGGYEQYF

V gene: TRBV7-9
J gene: TRBJ1-2
CDR3 protein: CASSFSSDGYTF

V gene: TRBV28
J gene: TRBJ1-5
CDR3 protein: CASSLGQGDHWPQHF

V gene: TRBV19
J gene: TRBJ2-7
CDR3 protein: CATLSGTGGYEQYF

V gene: TRBV9
J gene: TRBJ1-1
CDR3 protein: CASSDGTGEENTEAFF

V gene: TRBV6-5
J gene: TRBJ2-3
CDR3 protein: CASTQSSTDTQYF

V gene: TRBV30
J gene: TRBJ1-5
CDR3 protein: CAWSLGGGQPQHF

V gene: TRBV27
J gene: TRBJ2-5
CDR3 protein: CASSSLQANQETQYF

V gene: TRBV5-5
J gene: TRBJ2-1
CDR3 protein: CASSSIADNEQFF

V gene: TRBV10-1
J gene: TRBJ1-1
CDR3 protein: CASSEMQGKPPVNTEAFF

V gene: TRBV19
J gene: TRBJ1-2
CDR3 protein: CASSRQGNSHGYTF

V gene: TRBV11-2
J gene: TRBJ2-7
CDR3 protein: CASSFRREGPYEQYF

V gene: TRBV6-5
J gene: TRBJ1-5
CDR3 protein: CASSRGQGGNQPQHF

V gene: TRBV30
J gene: TRBJ2-7
CDR3 protein: CAWSVYYEQYF

V gene: TRBV4-1
J gene: TRBJ1-3
CDR3 protein: CASSHGTGPTQAGNTIYF

V gene: TRBV5-4
J gene: TRBJ1-3
CDR3 protein: CASSLAGNAGNTIYF

V gene: TRBV5-1
J gene: TRBJ1-5
CDR3 protein: CASSAGTANQPQHF